Listed here are 27 T cell receptor beta chains from one sample, sequenced in a study of blood T cell repertoires in COVID-19. Assay: immunoSEQ multiplex PCR; the TCRdb copy retains only in-frame clones and omits some. The profile shows roughly 190,000 clones, roughly 85% of them singletons. Specimen: peripheral blood. These receptors were obtained from a woman aged 55-70 years with acute or convalescent COVID-19.

The V call is TRBV5-1, the J call TRBJ1-1; 7 bases line up with TRBD1. Per germline, CDR1 SGHRS and CDR2 YFSETQ. Germline trimming cut 4 bases from V and 4 bases from J; bases unmatched to any gene: 7. The CDR3 is 14 amino acids. Here the CDR3 reads CASSRGGQFTEAFF. CDR3 coding DNA: TGCGCCAGCAGCCGGGGGGGACAGTTCACTGAAGCTTTCTTT.

This rearrangement joins TRBV14 to TRBJ2-3; TRBD2 agrees at 10 bases. Trimming cost V 0 bases and J 4 bases; bases outside gene matches: 10. There are 18 residues in the CDR3. CDR1 SGHDN and CDR2 FVKESK come from the germline V gene. CDR3 DNA: TGTGCCAGCAGCCAAGAAAGTACCCTAGCGGGAGTTGCAGATACGCAGTATTTT. This sequence encodes CASSQESTLAGVADTQYF.

This chain joins TRBV7-8 and TRBJ1-4; D not certain. Germline CDR1 reads SGHVS; CDR2 reads FQNEAQ. This CDR3 is built from 16 residues. The V end was cut by 0 bases, the J end by 3 bases, with 11 bases between. The CDR3 nucleotides read TGTGCCAGCAGCTTAGCGCGCGTAGCGGCTAATGAAAAACTGTTTTTT. Amino acid sequence: CASSLARVAANEKLFF.

This sequence joins TRBV28 and TRBJ2-1, with D perhaps matching TRBD2 (5 bases). The CDR3 length is 17 residues. The V gene lost 4 bases and the J gene lost 3 bases, with 19 bases spanning the gap. From germline, CDR1 is MDHEN and CDR2 SYDVKM. The CDR3 nucleotides are TGTGCCAGCAGTTCCCCCCTAGCCGGAGGTCTCTACAATGAGCAGTTCTTC. Protein: CASSSPLAGGLYNEQFF.

This chain joins TRBV28 and TRBJ1-5, with 7 bases lining up with TRBD1. The V gene's germline CDR1 is MDHEN and CDR2 SYDVKM. The CDR3 covers 15 residues. V shed 5 bases and J 7 bases; nucleotides not matched to a gene: 11. The CDR3 DNA reads as TGTGCCAGCAGTACCGCCCAGACAGGGCGACAGCCCCAGCATTTT. This encodes CASSTAQTGRQPQHF.

The rearrangement joins TRBV27 to TRBJ2-1; 8 nucleotides match TRBD2. In germline, CDR1 is MNHEY, CDR2 SMNVEV (reference sequence). This CDR3 comprises 16 residues. The V and J ends lost 5 bases and 2 bases, in that order; junction bases with no gene match: 8. Here the CDR3 reads CASSGQAGAAYNEQFF. The CDR3 DNA sequence: TGTGCCAGCAGTGGTCAAGCGGGAGCTGCCTACAATGAGCAGTTCTTC.

V usage is TRBV11-2 and J usage is TRBJ2-5; maybe TRBD2 (6 bases). This CDR3 comprises 16 residues. With 4 bases removed from V and 1 base from J, the gap between germline ends came to 16 bases. The germline V gene encodes CDR1 SGHAT and CDR2 FQNNGV. CDR3 sequence: CASSSGQLARQETQYF. The DNA of the CDR3 is TGTGCCAGCAGCTCCGGACAACTAGCACGCCAAGAGACCCAGTACTTC.

The V call is TRBV3-1 (or the pseudogene TRBV3-2), the J call TRBJ2-7, with TRBD2 matching 7 bases. J gave up 2 bases and V 1 base, and 5 bases lay outside the gene matches. The CDR3 is 15 amino acids. Germline assignment: CDR1 LGHDT and CDR2 YNNKEL (reference sequence). CDR3 DNA sequence: TGTGCCAGCAGCCAAGGCGGGAGCCCCACCTACGAGCAGTACGTC. It encodes CASSQGGSPTYEQYV.

This chain joins TRBV19 and TRBJ1-1; weak D call: TRBD1 (5 bases). This CDR3 is 13 amino acids long. Germline CDR1 reads LNHDA; CDR2 reads SQIVND (reference sequence). Trimming shortened V by 6 bases and J by 0 bases, and 8 bases separated the two germline ends. Here the CDR3 DNA reads TGTGCCAGTAGGGACAAGATGAACACTGAAGCTTTCTTT. The encoded protein is CASRDKMNTEAFF.

The gene calls are TRBV3-1 (or the pseudogene TRBV3-2) and TRBJ2-2; tentatively, D is TRBD2 (5 bases). Trimming left V 2 bases short and J 4 bases short, with 11 bases between. This CDR3 is 15 amino acids long. Germline V gene lookup returns CDR1 LGHDT and CDR2 YNNKEL (reference sequence). CDR3 bases: TGTGCCAGCAGCCAATGGCTAGCCGGCACCGGGGAGCTGTTTTTT. Encoded protein: CASSQWLAGTGELFF.

The V call is TRBV11-3, the J call TRBJ2-3; 10 bases are a match to TRBD1. Trimming cost V 3 bases and J 2 bases; bases outside gene matches: 2. Germline assignment: CDR1 SGHNT and CDR2 YENEEA. The CDR3 has 15 residues. The CDR3 bases are TGTGCCAGCAGCTTTGGGACAGGGGTCACAGATACGCAGTATTTT. Encoded protein: CASSFGTGVTDTQYF.

For this clone: Other nucleotide sequences from this sample produce the same CDR3. The rearrangement links TRBV5-4 to TRBJ2-1; D perhaps matches TRBD2 (5 bases). The CDR3 covers 13 residues. Germline V gives CDR1 SGHNT, CDR2 YYREEE (reference sequence). V was trimmed by 0 bases and J by 6 bases, leaving 7 bases between them. CDR3 DNA: TGTGCCAGCAGCTTGGCTGGAGGCAATGAGCAGTTCTTC. Protein sequence: CASSLAGGNEQFF.

The chain recombines TRBV6-2 or TRBV6-3 with TRBJ2-5, with 9 bases that match TRBD2. Germline V CDR1 and CDR2: MNHEY, SVGEGT. This CDR3 comprises 17 residues. The J segment lost 7 bases and the V segment lost 5 bases, leaving 17 bases of the junction unmatched. CDR3: CASSQRVGSGSLRTQYF. CDR3 in DNA: TGTGCCAGCAGTCAGAGGGTTGGTAGCGGGAGTTTACGGACCCAGTACTTC.

V is TRBV7-9 and J is TRBJ1-2; maybe TRBD1 (6 bases). V lost 3 bases, J lost 4 bases, and 12 bases lay in between. Germline V lookup: CDR1 SEHNR, CDR2 FQNEAQ (reference sequence). This CDR3 comprises 14 residues. For the CDR3, the DNA is TGTGCCAGCAGCTTGTCCAGGGGCGCCTATGGCTACACCTTC. Amino acid sequence: CASSLSRGAYGYTF. The variable domain in full, completed from reference TRBV7-9 and TRBJ1-2, reads DTGVSQNPRHKITKRGQNVTFRCDPISEHNRLYWYRQTLGQGPEFLTYFQNEAQLEKSRLLSDRFSAERPKGSFSTLEIQRTEQGDSAMYLCASSLSRGAYGYTFGSGTRLTVV.

This chain's CDR3 is CATRDRGRETQYF. CDR3 nucleotide sequence: TGTGCCACCAGGGACAGGGGGCGAGAGACCCAGTACTTC. The chain couples TRBV24-1 to TRBJ2-5; 11 bases are a match to TRBD1. V lost 7 bases and J lost 4; bases outside the gene matches: 1. The CDR3 length is 13 residues. In germline, CDR1 is KGHDR, CDR2 SFDVKD.

This rearrangement joins TRBV18 to TRBJ2-1; D is unclear. V was clipped by 3 bases and J by 6 bases, with 9 bases between them. Germline assignment: CDR1 KGHSH and CDR2 LQKENI. The CDR3 is 13 amino acids. The CDR3 bases are TGTGCCAGCTCACCTGGAGAGTTCAATGAGCAGTTCTTC. Translated, it gives CASSPGEFNEQFF.

This clone was found once. V and J are TRBV5-1 and TRBJ2-1; D possibly corresponds to TRBD1 (6 bases). Trimming took 6 bases from V and 4 from J, leaving 11 bases between them. The CDR3 runs to 13 residues. Germline values: CDR1 SGHRS, CDR2 YFSETQ. CDR3 region: CASTLGGYNEQFF. CDR3 DNA sequence: TGCGCCAGCACCCTAGGGGGATACAATGAGCAGTTCTTC.

This chain links TRBV3-1 (or the pseudogene TRBV3-2) with TRBJ1-2; 10 nucleotides align to TRBD1. Germline CDR1 LGHDT, CDR2 YNNKEL (reference sequence). The CDR3 consists of 14 residues. After removal of 4 bases from V and 7 bases from J, the junction contained 6 bases not matched to a gene. The CDR3 bases are TGTGCCAGCAGCCTTCGACAGGGGGCGCGTGGCTACACCTTC. The encoded protein is CASSLRQGARGYTF.

This chain connects TRBV24-1 to TRBJ2-1; TRBD1 matches 7 bases. There are 19 residues in the CDR3. The V segment lost 0 bases and the J segment 5 bases; nucleotides outside the gene matches: 15. In germline, CDR1 is KGHDR, CDR2 SFDVKD. Written as DNA, the CDR3 is TGTGCCACCAGTGATTTGCTATGGACAGGCCCGGGACCCAACAATGAGCAGTTCTTC. This gives the protein CATSDLLWTGPGPNNEQFF.

V gene TRBV7-9 combines with J gene TRBJ2-7; D is unclear. There are 12 residues in the CDR3. Looked up from germline, CDR1 is SEHNR and CDR2 is FQNEAQ (reference sequence). Trimming cost V 2 bases and J 1 base, with 3 bases left between them. In DNA, the CDR3 is TGTGCCAGCAGCTTAACTTCCTACGAGCAGTACGTC. Protein: CASSLTSYEQYV.

The chain carries TRBV7-8 and TRBJ2-1; 7 positions match TRBD2. CDR3 size: 16 residues. The V and J ends lost 5 bases and 0 bases, in that order; junction bases with no gene match: 7. Germline V gene lookup returns CDR1 SGHVS and CDR2 FQNEAQ. CDR3 sequence reads: CASSQVGGSSYNEQFF. Here the CDR3 DNA reads TGTGCCAGCAGCCAAGTTGGCGGGAGCTCCTACAATGAGCAGTTCTTC.

The chain is built from TRBV21-1 and TRBJ2-3; the table gives TRBD1 as D, unverified against the DNA. TRBV21-1 is a pseudogene. This CDR3 comprises 18 residues. The CDR3 region has the DNA TGTGCCAGCAGCAAACGCGTGGACAGGGGGCTTTCCACAGATACGCAGTATTTT. Its translation: CASSKRVDRGLSTDTQYF.

The J gene is TRBJ2-1, the V gene TRBV28; the match to TRBD2 covers 7 bases. This CDR3 contains 13 residues. Trimming cost V 3 bases and J 8 bases; bases outside gene matches: 4. The germline V gene encodes CDR1 MDHEN and CDR2 SYDVKM. CDR3 sequence: CASSFGLVYEQFF. The CDR3 nucleotides read TGTGCCAGCAGTTTTGGACTAGTATATGAGCAGTTCTTC.

The V call is TRBV7-8, the J call TRBJ1-1; D perhaps matches TRBD1 (6 bases). Germline-derived CDR1 and CDR2 are SGHVS and FQNEAQ. This CDR3 has 13 residues. The germline V and J ends were trimmed by 5 bases and 4 bases, with 11 bases remaining between them. The CDR3 here is CASSVRGGTEAFF. In DNA form, the CDR3 reads TGTGCCAGCAGCGTAAGGGGGGGCACTGAAGCTTTCTTT.

Notes on this clone: Other DNA sequences in this sample translate to the same CDR3. The chain recombines TRBV3-1 (or the pseudogene TRBV3-2) with TRBJ2-7; D gene unclear. Trimming removed 1 base at V and 3 bases at J, with 4 bases between. The germline V gene encodes CDR1 LGHDT and CDR2 YNNKEL (reference sequence). The CDR3 consists of 12 residues. CDR3 in DNA: TGTGCCAGCAGCCAAGTCGGCTACGAGCAGTACTTC. The encoded protein is CASSQVGYEQYF.

V usage is TRBV5-4 and J usage is TRBJ2-5, with 8 bases lining up with TRBD2. Per germline, CDR1 SGHNT and CDR2 YYREEE (reference sequence). The CDR3 runs 16 residues. With V trimmed by 5 bases and J by 2 bases, 11 bases remained unmatched. CDR3 DNA: TGTGCCAGCAGTCTTCATCCGCAGCGGGGGCAAGAGACCCAGTACTTC. Residues: CASSLHPQRGQETQYF.

The chain links TRBV11-2 to TRBJ2-2, with D possibly being TRBD2 (6 bases). The CDR3 is 13 amino acids. The ends were cut back, 5 bases at V and 8 bases at J, with 12 bases in the middle. Germline CDR1 reads SGHAT; CDR2 reads FQNNGV. CDR3 residues: CASSPGTQGELFF. CDR3 bases: TGTGCCAGCAGCCCCGGGACTCAAGGGGAGCTGTTTTTT.